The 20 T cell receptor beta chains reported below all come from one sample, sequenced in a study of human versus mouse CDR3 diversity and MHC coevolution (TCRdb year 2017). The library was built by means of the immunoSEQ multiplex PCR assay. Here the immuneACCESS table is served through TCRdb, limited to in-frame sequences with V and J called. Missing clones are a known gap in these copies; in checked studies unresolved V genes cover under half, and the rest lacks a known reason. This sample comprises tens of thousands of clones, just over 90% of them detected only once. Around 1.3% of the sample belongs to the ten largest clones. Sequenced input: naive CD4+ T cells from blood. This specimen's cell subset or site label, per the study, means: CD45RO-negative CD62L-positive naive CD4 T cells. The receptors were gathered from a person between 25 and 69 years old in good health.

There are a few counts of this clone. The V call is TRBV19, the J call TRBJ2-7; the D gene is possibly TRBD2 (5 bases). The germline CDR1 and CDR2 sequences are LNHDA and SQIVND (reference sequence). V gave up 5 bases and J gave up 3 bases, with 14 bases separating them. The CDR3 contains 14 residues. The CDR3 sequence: CASSLKGGGYEQYF. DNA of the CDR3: TGTGCCAGTAGTTTAAAAGGAGGTGGCTACGAGCAGTACTTC.

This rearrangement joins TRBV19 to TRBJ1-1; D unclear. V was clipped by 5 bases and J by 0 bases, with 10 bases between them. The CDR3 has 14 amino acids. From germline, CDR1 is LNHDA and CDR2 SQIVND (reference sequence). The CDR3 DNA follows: TGTGCCAGTAGTTATCGACAATTGAACACTGAAGCTTTCTTT. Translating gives CASSYRQLNTEAFF.

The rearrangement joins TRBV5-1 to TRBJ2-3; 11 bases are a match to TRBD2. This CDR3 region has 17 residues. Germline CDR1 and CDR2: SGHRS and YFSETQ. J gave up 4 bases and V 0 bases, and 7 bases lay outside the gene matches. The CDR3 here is CASSLGSSGRFPDTQYF. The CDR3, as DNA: TGCGCCAGCAGCTTGGGTTCTAGCGGGAGGTTCCCAGATACGCAGTATTTT.

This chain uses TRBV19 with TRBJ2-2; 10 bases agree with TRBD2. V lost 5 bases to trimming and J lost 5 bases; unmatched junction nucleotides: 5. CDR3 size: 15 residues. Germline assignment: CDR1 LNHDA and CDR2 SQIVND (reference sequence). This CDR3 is CASSPGLARTGELFF. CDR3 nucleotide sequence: TGTGCCAGTAGTCCGGGACTAGCGAGGACCGGGGAGCTGTTTTTT. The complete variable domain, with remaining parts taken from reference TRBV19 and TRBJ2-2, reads DGGITQSPKYLFRKEGQNVTLSCEQNLNHDAMYWYRQDPGQGLRLIYYSQIVNDFQKGDIAEGYSVSREKKESFPLTVTSAQKNPTAFYLCASSPGLARTGELFFGEGSRLTVL.

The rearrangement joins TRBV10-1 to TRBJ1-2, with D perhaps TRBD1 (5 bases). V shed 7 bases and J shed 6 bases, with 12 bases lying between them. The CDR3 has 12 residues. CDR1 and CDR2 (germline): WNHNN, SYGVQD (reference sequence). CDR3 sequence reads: CASIYRGDGYTF. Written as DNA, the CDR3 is TGCGCCAGCATTTACCGGGGGGATGGCTACACCTTC.

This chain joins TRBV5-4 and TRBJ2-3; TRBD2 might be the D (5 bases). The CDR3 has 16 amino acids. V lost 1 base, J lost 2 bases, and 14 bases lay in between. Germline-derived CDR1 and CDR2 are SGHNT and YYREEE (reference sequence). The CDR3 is CASSLRLAPHTDTQYF. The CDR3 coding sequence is TGTGCCAGCAGCTTGAGGCTAGCTCCCCACACAGATACGCAGTATTTT.

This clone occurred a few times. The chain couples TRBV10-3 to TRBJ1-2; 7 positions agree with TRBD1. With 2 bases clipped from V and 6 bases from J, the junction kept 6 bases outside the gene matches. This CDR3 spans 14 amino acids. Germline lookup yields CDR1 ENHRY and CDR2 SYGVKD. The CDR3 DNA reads TGTGCCATCAGTGAGCCTACAGGGGCAAATGGCTACACCTTC. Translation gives CAISEPTGANGYTF.

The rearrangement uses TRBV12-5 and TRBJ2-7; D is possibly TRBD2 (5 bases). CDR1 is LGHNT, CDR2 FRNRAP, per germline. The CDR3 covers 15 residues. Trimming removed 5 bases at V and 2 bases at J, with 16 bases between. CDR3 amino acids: CASGPTLARTYEQYF. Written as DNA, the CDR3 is TGTGCTAGTGGTCCCACGCTAGCTAGAACCTACGAGCAGTACTTC.

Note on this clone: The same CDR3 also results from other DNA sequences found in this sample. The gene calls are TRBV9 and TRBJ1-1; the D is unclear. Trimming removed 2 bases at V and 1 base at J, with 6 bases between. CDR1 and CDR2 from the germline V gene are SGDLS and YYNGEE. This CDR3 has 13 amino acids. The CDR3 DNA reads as TGTGCCAGCAGCGTTGCGGGGAACACTGAAGCTTTCTTT. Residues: CASSVAGNTEAFF.

The CDR3 DNA is TGTGCCAGTAGTATAGGCCTGGGTCCAGGGGCCCAGTACTTC. Its protein is CASSIGLGPGAQYF. This sequence joins TRBV19 and TRBJ2-5; D might be TRBD1 (6 bases). The CDR3 is made up of 14 amino acids. Trimming removed 1 base from V and 9 bases from J, with 15 bases in between. CDR1 is LNHDA and CDR2 is SQIVND in the germline V gene (reference sequence).

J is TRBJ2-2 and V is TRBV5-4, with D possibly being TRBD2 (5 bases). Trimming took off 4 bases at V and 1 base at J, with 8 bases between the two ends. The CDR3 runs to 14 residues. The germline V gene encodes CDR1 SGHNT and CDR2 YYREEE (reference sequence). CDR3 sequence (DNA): TGTGCCAGCAGCACGGGAATGAACACCGGGGAGCTGTTTTTT. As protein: CASSTGMNTGELFF. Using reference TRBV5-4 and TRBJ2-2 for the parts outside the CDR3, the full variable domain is ETGVTQSPTHLIKTRGQQVTLRCSSQSGHNTVSWYQQALGQGPQFIFQYYREEENGRGNFPPRFSGLQFPNYSSELNVNALELDDSALYLCASSTGMNTGELFFGEGSRLTVL.

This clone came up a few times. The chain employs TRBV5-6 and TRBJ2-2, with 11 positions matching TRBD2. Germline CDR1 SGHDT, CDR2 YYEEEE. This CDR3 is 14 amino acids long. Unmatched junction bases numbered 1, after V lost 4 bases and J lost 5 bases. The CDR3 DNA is TGTGCCAGCAGCCGGACTAGCGGGACCGGGGAGCTGTTTTTT. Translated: CASSRTSGTGELFF.

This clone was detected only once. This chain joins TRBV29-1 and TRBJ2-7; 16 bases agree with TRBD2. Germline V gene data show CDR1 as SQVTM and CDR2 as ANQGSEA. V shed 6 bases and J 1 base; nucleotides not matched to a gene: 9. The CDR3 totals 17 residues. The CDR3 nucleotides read TGCAGCGTCCTACCGGGACTAGCGGGAGGGGGGTCCTACGAGCAGTACTTC. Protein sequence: CSVLPGLAGGGSYEQYF.

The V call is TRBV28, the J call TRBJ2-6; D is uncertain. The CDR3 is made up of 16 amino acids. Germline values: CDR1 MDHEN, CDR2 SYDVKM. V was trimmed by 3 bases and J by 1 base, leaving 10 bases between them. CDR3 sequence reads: CASSFGSASGANVLTF. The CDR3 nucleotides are TGTGCCAGCAGTTTCGGGTCTGCTTCTGGGGCCAACGTCCTGACTTTC.

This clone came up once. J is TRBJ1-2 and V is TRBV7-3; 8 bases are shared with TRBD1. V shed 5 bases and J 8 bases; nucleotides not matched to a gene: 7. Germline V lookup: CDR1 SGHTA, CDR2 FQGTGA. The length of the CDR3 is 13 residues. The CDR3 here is CASSPGQGQGYTF. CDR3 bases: TGTGCCAGCAGCCCAGGACAGGGCCAGGGCTACACCTTC. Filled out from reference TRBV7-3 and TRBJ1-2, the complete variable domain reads GAGVSQTPSNKVTEKGKYVELRCDPISGHTALYWYRQSLGQGPEFLIYFQGTGAADDSGLPNDRFFAVRPEGSVSTLKIQRTERGDSAVYLCASSPGQGQGYTFGSGTRLTVV.

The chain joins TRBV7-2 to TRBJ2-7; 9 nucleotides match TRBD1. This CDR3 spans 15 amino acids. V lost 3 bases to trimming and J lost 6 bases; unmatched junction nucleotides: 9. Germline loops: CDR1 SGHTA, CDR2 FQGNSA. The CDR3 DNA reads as TGTGCCAGCAGCTTGACGACAGGGGGAAGGGGCGAGCAGTACTTC. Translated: CASSLTTGGRGEQYF.

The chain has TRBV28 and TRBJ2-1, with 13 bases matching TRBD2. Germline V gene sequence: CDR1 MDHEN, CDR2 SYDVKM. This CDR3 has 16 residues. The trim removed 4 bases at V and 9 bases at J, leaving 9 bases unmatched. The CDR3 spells CASSYPGLAGDVEQFF. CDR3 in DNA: TGTGCCAGCAGTTACCCCGGACTAGCGGGAGATGTTGAGCAGTTCTTC.

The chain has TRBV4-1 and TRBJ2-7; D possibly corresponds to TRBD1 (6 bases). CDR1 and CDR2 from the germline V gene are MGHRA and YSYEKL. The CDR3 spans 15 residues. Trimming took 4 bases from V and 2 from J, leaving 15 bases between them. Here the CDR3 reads CASSPGADSPYEQYF. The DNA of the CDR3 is TGCGCCAGCAGCCCAGGGGCCGACAGTCCCTACGAGCAGTACTTC.

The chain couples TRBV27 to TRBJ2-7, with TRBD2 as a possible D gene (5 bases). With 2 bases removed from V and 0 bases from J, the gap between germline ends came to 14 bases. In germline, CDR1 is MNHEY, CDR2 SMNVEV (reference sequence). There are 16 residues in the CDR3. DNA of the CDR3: TGTGCCAGCAGTTTAAGTGGGTGGGCGGGCTCCTACGAGCAGTACTTC. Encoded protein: CASSLSGWAGSYEQYF.

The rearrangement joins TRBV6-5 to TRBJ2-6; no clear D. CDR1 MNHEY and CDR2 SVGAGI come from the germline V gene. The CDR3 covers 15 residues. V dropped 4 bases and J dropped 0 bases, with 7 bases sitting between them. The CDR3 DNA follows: TGTGCCAGCAGTTCTCTGAGCTCTGGGGCCAACGTCCTGACTTTC. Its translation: CASSSLSSGANVLTF.